The 19 T cell receptor beta chains listed next were all sequenced from one sample in a study of cytomegalovirus exposure and HLA in healthy donors. Use of 60 Vbeta and 13 Jbeta primers characterized the PCR. TCRdb's copy holds only in-frame clones and misses some; the assay was immunoSEQ multiplex PCR. Here the sample spans more than 130,000 clones, roughly 79% being singletons. Sequencing was performed on PBMCs. These receptors were collected from a male donor in good health and CMV-seronegative.

V is TRBV5-1 and J is TRBJ1-1, with 11 bases identical to TRBD1. The ends lost 4 bases at V and 1 base at J; junction bases unmatched: 3. CDR1 and CDR2 (germline): SGHRS, YFSETQ. This CDR3 has 15 residues. Here the CDR3 reads CASSRGTGGNTEAFF. In DNA, the CDR3 is TGCGCCAGCAGCAGAGGGACAGGGGGGAACACTGAAGCTTTCTTT.

V and J are TRBV9 and TRBJ1-1, with 8 nucleotides matching TRBD1. CDR3 size: 16 residues. J gave up 4 bases and V 0 bases, and 8 bases lay outside the gene matches. Germline values: CDR1 SGDLS, CDR2 YYNGEE. CDR3 residues: CASSVAPGGLGTEAFF. CDR3 DNA: TGTGCCAGCAGCGTAGCGCCAGGGGGCCTTGGCACTGAAGCTTTCTTT.

This clone has only a few counts. V is TRBV19 and J is TRBJ1-4; no clear D. Germline lookup yields CDR1 LNHDA and CDR2 SQIVND (reference sequence). CDR3 length: 14 residues. Trimming took off 3 bases at V and 7 bases at J, with 12 bases between the two ends. CDR3 nucleotide sequence: TGTGCCAGTAGTATTGAGGGATTTGCTGAAAAACTGTTTTTT. Encoded protein: CASSIEGFAEKLFF.

The chain couples TRBV13 to TRBJ2-1; a possible D gene is TRBD1 (5 bases). CDR1 is PRHDT and CDR2 is FYEKMQ in the germline V gene (reference sequence). CDR3 length: 16 amino acids. Trimming removed 5 bases at V and 0 bases at J, with 14 bases between. The CDR3 DNA is TGTGCCAGCAGCAAAAAAACAGGTTCCTCCTACAATGAGCAGTTCTTC. This sequence encodes CASSKKTGSSYNEQFF.

This chain joins TRBV30 and TRBJ1-1; maybe TRBD1 (5 bases). The CDR3 covers 12 residues. Germline V gene sequence: CDR1 GTSNPN, CDR2 SVGIG (reference sequence). V dropped 4 bases and J dropped 3 bases, with 9 bases sitting between them. The CDR3 region is CAWKGAHTEAFF. DNA of the CDR3: TGTGCCTGGAAAGGGGCTCACACTGAAGCTTTCTTT.

The V and J genes are TRBV11-2 and TRBJ2-5; 13 bases map to TRBD2. CDR1 is SGHAT and CDR2 is FQNNGV in the germline V gene. CDR3 length: 16 amino acids. The J segment lost 1 base and the V segment lost 4 bases, leaving 3 bases of the junction unmatched. The CDR3 spells CASSSGLAGAQETQYF. DNA for the CDR3: TGTGCCAGCAGCTCCGGACTAGCGGGAGCCCAAGAGACCCAGTACTTC.

The CDR3 sequence is CASSKGLTYTGELFF. CDR3 DNA sequence: TGTGCCAGCAGTAAGGGACTAACGTACACCGGGGAGCTGTTTTTT. The V call is TRBV6-5, the J call TRBJ2-2, with 7 bases identical to TRBD2. V trimming: 5 bases; J trimming: 3 bases; junction bases outside the gene matches: 6. The CDR3 is 15 residues long. Per the germline V gene, CDR1 is MNHEY and CDR2 is SVGAGI.

The J gene is TRBJ2-5, the V gene TRBV15, with a weak D call TRBD1 (5 bases). The CDR3 spans 14 residues. From germline, CDR1 is LNHNV and CDR2 YYDKDF (reference sequence). The ends were cut back, 1 base at V and 3 bases at J, with 9 bases in the middle. The CDR3 reads CATSRGQLKETQYF. DNA for the CDR3: TGTGCCACCAGCAGAGGACAGCTTAAAGAGACCCAGTACTTC.

The chain combines TRBV19 with TRBJ2-7, with D perhaps TRBD1 (5 bases). The CDR3 extends over 13 amino acids. The V gene lost 6 bases and the J gene lost 3 bases, with 12 bases spanning the gap. CDR1 is LNHDA and CDR2 is SQIVND in the germline V gene (reference sequence). CDR3 sequence (DNA): TGTGCCAGTAGAGGGGTCGAGGTCTACGAGCAGTACTTC. Amino acid sequence: CASRGVEVYEQYF.

The chain carries TRBV4-2 and TRBJ1-2, with D perhaps TRBD1 (6 bases). Germline CDR1 reads LGHNA; CDR2 reads YNFKEQ. Trimming shortened V by 0 bases and J by 0 bases, and 8 bases separated the two germline ends. This CDR3 is 15 amino acids long. The CDR3 sequence: CASSQEDRTNYGYTF. CDR3 coding DNA: TGTGCCAGCAGCCAAGAGGACAGAACTAACTATGGCTACACCTTC.

This clone occurred once. The rearrangement links TRBV5-1 to TRBJ1-5; possible D gene TRBD1, 6 bases. The CDR3 runs 14 residues. V shed 0 bases and J shed 9 bases, with 13 bases lying between them. Germline CDR1 SGHRS, CDR2 YFSETQ. The CDR3: CASSLEGDSSPQHF. CDR3 nucleotides: TGCGCCAGCAGCTTGGAGGGGGATAGTTCGCCCCAGCATTTT.

This clone appeared once. The chain carries TRBV27 and TRBJ1-2, with a possible D match to TRBD1 (6 bases). From germline, CDR1 is MNHEY and CDR2 SMNVEV (reference sequence). Trimming took 2 bases from V and 4 from J, leaving 14 bases between them. There are 15 residues in the CDR3. The CDR3 protein is CASSLPGQGFYGYTF. The CDR3, as DNA: TGTGCCAGCAGTTTACCGGGACAAGGGTTCTATGGCTACACCTTC.

This clone was counted between two and nine times. This chain joins TRBV27 and TRBJ2-7, with TRBD1 matching over 7 bases. V trimming: 5 bases; J trimming: 2 bases; junction bases outside the gene matches: 6. Germline V gives CDR1 MNHEY, CDR2 SMNVEV (reference sequence). The CDR3 has 14 residues. CDR3 protein: CASSPTGLPYEQYF. The CDR3 bases are TGTGCCAGCAGTCCGACAGGGCTACCCTACGAGCAGTACTTC.

The chain links TRBV2 to TRBJ2-1, with 8 bases aligning to TRBD2. This CDR3 has 16 amino acids. The V and J ends lost 2 bases and 2 bases, in that order; junction bases with no gene match: 5. CDR1 is SNHLY, CDR2 FYNNEI, per germline. CDR3 coding DNA: TGTGCCAGCAGTGAATACGCGGGAGGTCCCTACAATGAGCAGTTCTTC. It is translated as CASSEYAGGPYNEQFF.

The chain has TRBV18 and TRBJ2-7, with D tentatively TRBD1 (5 bases). CDR1 KGHSH and CDR2 LQKENI come from the germline V gene. Trimming pared 0 bases from V and 5 bases from J, leaving 14 bases between. CDR3 length equals 15 residues. CDR3 protein: CASSPPGRAAHEQYF. The CDR3 DNA sequence: TGTGCCAGCTCACCACCGGGCAGGGCGGCCCACGAGCAGTACTTC.

The chain links TRBV5-1 to TRBJ2-1; TRBD1 might be the D (5 bases). The CDR3 is 13 amino acids. Trimming took 3 bases from V and 3 from J, leaving 7 bases between them. Germline V gene sequence: CDR1 SGHRS, CDR2 YFSETQ. Written as DNA, the CDR3 is TGCGCCAGCAGCTCCGACAGCTACAATGAGCAGTTCTTC. Encoded protein: CASSSDSYNEQFF.

As DNA, the CDR3 is TGCGCCAGCTCGAGGACTAGCGGGGGAGTAAGCTCCTACAATGAGCAGTTCTTC. Encoded protein: CASSRTSGGVSSYNEQFF. This chain uses TRBV5-1 with TRBJ2-1, with TRBD2 identical over 13 bases. The V segment lost 7 bases and the J segment 0 bases; nucleotides outside the gene matches: 10. This CDR3 is 18 amino acids long. The germline gives CDR1 SGHRS, CDR2 YFSETQ.

This chain links TRBV7-9 with TRBJ2-4; TRBD2 matches 7 bases. Per the germline V gene, CDR1 is SEHNR and CDR2 is FQNEAQ (reference sequence). This CDR3 contains 14 residues. J gave up 13 bases and V 3 bases, and 12 bases lay outside the gene matches. In DNA, the CDR3 is TGTGCCAGCAGCTTTGACCCCCGCGGGGGACGCCAGTACTTC. Protein product: CASSFDPRGGRQYF.

The rearrangement uses TRBV11-2 and TRBJ1-1; D call uncertain. The CDR3 is 14 residues long. Germline assignment: CDR1 SGHAT and CDR2 FQNNGV. V lost 1 base and J 3 bases, leaving 9 bases between the germline ends. The CDR3 here is CASSLVGGDTEAFF. The DNA for the CDR3 is TGTGCCAGCAGCTTAGTGGGAGGAGACACTGAAGCTTTCTTT. The entire variable domain, with the rest obtained from reference TRBV11-2 and TRBJ1-1, is as follows: EAGVAQSPRYKIIEKRQSVAFWCNPISGHATLYWYQQILGQGPKLLIQFQNNGVVDDSQLPKDRFSAERLKGVDSTLKIQPAKLEDSAVYLCASSLVGGDTEAFFGQGTRLTVV.